This T cell receptor (beta chain) was found in a study of shared clonotypes between healthy human individuals (dated by TCRdb to 2019 to 2021). Looking at the study overall: A few men and two women, aged 18 to 49 years, made up the cohort. For each donor, CD4 naive and CD4 memory were each given three plates, CD8 naive was given two plates, and CD8 memory was given one plate. Blood TCR repertoires of several healthy adults were deeply sequenced to estimate repertoire size and the extent of clonotype sharing between individuals. To increase sequencing depth and limit assay-specific biases, different laboratories used diverse techniques to prepare libraries and sequence TCR repertoires. Each donor's leukapheresis produced roughly between about 0.8 and 10 billion PBMCs.

Healthy HIV-negative adults with no recently reported acute infections or vaccinations were included as donors. All donors were Caucasian adults living in Nashville, Tennessee, USA. CD4+ T cells were enriched by magnetic negative selection; naive cells were then positively selected on CD45RA, and the negative fraction formed the memory subset. Blood was collected by leukapheresis, and PBMCs were isolated by Ficoll-Histopaque density gradient centrifugation and then cryopreserved in liquid nitrogen vapor phase. Analytical flow cytometry was used to check the purity and quantity of every magnetically sorted T cell population. Genomic DNA was isolated from each sorted fraction and quantified by UV absorbance on a Nanodrop 2000c. Overall results and qualifications from the work: Higher generation probabilities were observed for clonotypes shared by all four sorted-subset donors than for non-shared clonotypes. Only blood was sampled, and tissue TCR repertoires likely differ from those in blood. Estimated clonotype richness was generally larger for naive than for memory subsets. Rarefaction of sorted-subset datasets indicated incomplete sequencing despite the large sequencing depth. About 5% of naive CD4, 3% to 4% of naive CD8, about 2.4% of memory CD4, and about 0.4% of memory CD8 clonotypes were shared across a handful of donors. Pairwise subsampling indicated that sequencing depth was expected to affect the degree of clonotype sharing among donors. The genetic and exposure-history diversity represented was limited by the small number of donors.

TCR CDR3 regions were amplified from genomic DNA by multiplex PCR using the deep immunoSEQ assay. For each cell subset, the extracted genomic DNA was distributed evenly across all wells of several immunoSEQ 96-well plates, and each plate served as one replicate. For sorted subsets, around 200 ng genomic DNA, equal to tens of thousands of T cell genomes, was loaded into each replicate PCR. Purified libraries were measured with a Qubit 3.0 fluorometer, size-checked on a Bioanalyzer 2100, and measured again with the KAPA Library Quantification kit. Every immunoSEQ 96-well plate was sequenced on a separate single-read 150-cycle Illumina NextSeq 550 flow cell. For the original study's pipeline: Because only junctional sequences without quality scores were contained in the immunoSEQ output, filtering matching that applied to full-length reads could not be performed. To assign V/J genes and CDR3, sequences were annotated against IMGT germline references using PyIR, a Python wrapper for IgBLAST v1.9. Reads with weak V/J assignments (E-value above 1e-6), missing CDR3, stop codons, out-of-frame junctions, or ambiguous translated residues were removed. V3J clonotypes were defined as sequences sharing the same inferred V gene, J gene, and CDR3 amino acid sequence. Percentage overlap between repertoires was calculated by dividing the number of shared unique clonotypes by the size of the smaller repertoire. Richness of each repertoire was evaluated using RTK rarefaction, the Chao1 estimator, and Recon v2.1 estimates of unobserved clonotypes. For all TCRbeta clonotypes obtained by the gDNA method from a handful of donors, generation probabilities were computed with OLGA. In its TCRdb copy, this immuneACCESS table keeps in-frame sequences only and misses some clones. Where compared with another copy, unresolved V genes explain less than half of these, and the others have no known cause. V, J and clone size are taken as reported in that table, and D and trimming were inferred from the DNA itself. The sample profile shows about 1.1 million clones; approximately 80% of them were found once. The ten largest make up 0.89% of the sample.

The junction shows trimming of 7 bases on V and 7 bases on J, plus 10 bases between the germline ends. CDR3 length: 12 amino acids, cysteine to phenylalanine. Of all the DNA, just the CDR3 is kept, 36 bases in frame from base 1. CDR1 and CDR2 (MDHEN, SYDVKM) derive from the germline V gene. In this sample, this clone turned up a few times. This clone's antigen is unknown. No much larger clone exists at a distance of one base, and base qualities are not known. This sequence uses TRBV28 and TRBJ1-4; D gene: possibly TRBD1, on 5 matching bases. The receptor comes from a man in his late teens or twenties in good health. Some clones in this sample may be carry-over from other donors' samples. Sequencing was carried out using memory CD4+ T cells from PBMCs. The sample's cell subset or site label, in plain terms: CD45RA-negative fraction. The DNA sequence reads TGTGCCAGCACCTTGAGGGGTGAAAAACTGTTTTTT. Translated, it reads CASTLRGEKLFF.